The source of this T cell receptor (beta chain) is a study of cytomegalovirus exposure and HLA in healthy donors. On this clone itself: Its antigen is not known.

CDR3 length: 17 amino acids. The germline V gene encodes CDR1 MGHRA and CDR2 YSYEKL. V shed 0 bases, J shed 4 bases, and the junction held 8 bases outside the gene matches. Both 60 Vbeta primers and 13 Jbeta primers went into the PCR. Original handling: Per a later analysis, the number of unique TCR beta chains was about 80 million, of which roughly 10 million were shared. Repertoires were generated with immunoSEQ multiplex PCR, while TCRdb's copy carries only in-frame clones and drops some. The V and J calls and clone size were taken over from that table, and D and trimming were inferred from the DNA. The table shows some 130,000 clones, with roughly 82% occurring only once. Findings and limits, study-wide: Clonal expansion, a later analysis showed, was greater in HLA-associated TCR beta chains than in equally common others. Associated with cytomegalovirus, according to the listing, were approximately 160 TCR beta chains. For presence/absence analyses, sequencing depth was assumed to be roughly uniform across donors.

The source of this sequence is a male donor in good health and CMV-seropositive. J is TRBJ1-3 and V is TRBV4-1, with 8 bases matching TRBD1. The sequenced sample was PBMCs. This CDR3 reads CASSQDRQGASGNTIYF. CDR3 in DNA: TGCGCCAGCAGCCAAGATCGGCAGGGGGCATCGGGAAACACCATATATTTT.